This T cell receptor beta chain was captured by sequencing in a study of T cell repertoires in cytomegalovirus infection. The wider study: It can be stated that public TCR beta signatures indicated CMV infection as well as a matching HLA type. Broader study findings: HLA-C-restricted, CMV-specific TCR beta clonotypes were dominant ex vivo.

V lost 1 base to trimming and J lost 3 bases; unmatched junction nucleotides: 5. The CDR3 spans 15 residues. The germline CDR1 and CDR2 sequences are SGHVS and FQNEAQ. This clonotype turned up a few times. Its antigen is not identified. One entry per CDR3 protein, called by TCRdb with MiXCR from the reads. Of around 530,000 distinct CDR3 sequences detected, approximately 15% appear once; the ten largest clones hold under 30%. The sample was CD8+ T cells from PBMCs. This sequence was found in a human donor in good health (CMV status not recorded). Some clones in this sample may be carry-over from other donors' samples. The genes are TRBV7-8 and TRBJ2-7; TRBD1 aligns across 8 bases. The CDR3 here is CASSLVGQGGYEQYF. CDR3 nucleotides: TGTGCCAGCAGCTTAGTTGGACAGGGTGGCTACGAGCAGTACTTC.